Each of the 13 T cell receptor beta chains below was sequenced from the same sample in a study of shared clonotypes between healthy human individuals (dated by TCRdb to about 2020). Preparation of the library involved the immunoSEQ multiplex PCR assay. The immuneACCESS repertoire file appears here via TCRdb, limited to in-frame rearrangements. These files lack a portion of the clones; in checked studies, under half of the deficit traces to unresolved V genes, and the cause of the others is not known. A total of approximately 2,300,000 clones appear in this sample, about 90% of them only once. In total, the top ten clones hold 0.3% to 0.4% of the sample. The sequenced sample consisted of naive CD4+ T cells from PBMCs. The cell subset or site label corresponds to: CD45RA+ positively selected. Source of these receptors: a man between 18 and 35 years old in good health. Some clones in this sample may be carry-over from other donors' samples.

CDR3 nucleotides: TGCAGCGTTGCCGGGACTAGCGGAGTATCCTACGAGCAGTACTTC. It translates to CSVAGTSGVSYEQYF. The chain links TRBV29-1 to TRBJ2-7; the match to TRBD2 covers 11 bases. This CDR3 comprises 15 residues. Trimming removed 4 bases from V and 1 base from J; junction bases left unmatched: 6. Germline CDR1 SQVTM, CDR2 ANQGSEA.

CDR3 in DNA: TGTGCCAGCAGTTCGTTATTCGAAAAACTGTTTTTT. It specifies CASSSLFEKLFF. V gene TRBV28 combines with J gene TRBJ1-4; no reliable D call. Germline V gene sequence: CDR1 MDHEN, CDR2 SYDVKM. This CDR3 spans 12 amino acids. Between the trimmed V and J ends, which lost 4 bases and 8 bases, there was a span of 8 bases.

V is TRBV18 and J is TRBJ1-2, with TRBD1 as a possible D gene (6 bases). This CDR3 spans 14 amino acids. With 2 bases removed from V and 10 bases from J, the gap between germline ends came to 17 bases. Looked up from germline, CDR1 is KGHSH and CDR2 is LQKENI. The DNA of the CDR3 is TGTGCCAGCTCACCAGAACAGGGAGGGATTGACTACACCTTC. It codes for CASSPEQGGIDYTF.

The chain recombines TRBV15 with TRBJ2-1; no reliable D call. V lost 3 bases, J lost 6 bases, and 12 bases lay in between. This CDR3 contains 14 residues. Looked up from germline, CDR1 is LNHNV and CDR2 is YYDKDF (reference sequence). CDR3 in amino acids: CATSSPIIPNEQFF. CDR3 bases: TGTGCCACCAGCAGCCCGATTATCCCCAATGAGCAGTTCTTC.

This clone was counted a single time. The chain employs TRBV18 and TRBJ2-1; 11 bases match TRBD2. CDR3 size: 15 residues. CDR1 is KGHSH and CDR2 is LQKENI in the germline V gene. V lost 6 bases, J lost 8 bases, and 9 bases stayed unmatched. The CDR3 DNA sequence: TGTGCCAGCTCCTCCGGGACTAGCGGCTTGCATGAGCAGTTCTTC. Translating it yields CASSSGTSGLHEQFF.

The V call is TRBV28, the J call TRBJ1-5; D is unresolved. V was trimmed by 3 bases and J by 2 bases, leaving 17 bases between them. CDR1 and CDR2 (germline): MDHEN, SYDVKM. The CDR3 loop spans 17 amino acids. CDR3 nucleotide sequence: TGTGCCAGCAGTTTGTGGTCGACGGCGAGGGGCAATCAGCCCCAGCATTTT. Its protein is CASSLWSTARGNQPQHF.

The J gene is TRBJ2-7, the V gene TRBV6-5; tentatively, D is TRBD2 (6 bases). The CDR3 spans 15 residues. Germline V gene data show CDR1 as MNHEY and CDR2 as SVGAGI. Trimming took 5 bases from V and 1 from J, leaving 15 bases between them. This chain's CDR3 is CASSTLAGSSYEQYF. CDR3 DNA sequence: TGTGCCAGCAGTACCTTGGCGGGATCGTCCTACGAGCAGTACTTC.

This chain uses TRBV28 with TRBJ1-2; D may be TRBD1 (5 bases). Germline V gene sequence: CDR1 MDHEN, CDR2 SYDVKM. V lost 3 bases, J lost 4 bases, and 12 bases lay in between. The length of the CDR3 is 14 residues. The CDR3 region is CASSFTGRVYGYTF. The CDR3, as DNA: TGTGCCAGCAGTTTCACAGGACGGGTCTATGGCTACACCTTC.

The genes are TRBV28 and TRBJ1-1; possibly TRBD1 for D (5 bases). The CDR3 covers 14 residues. Germline V CDR1 and CDR2: MDHEN, SYDVKM. Trimming left V 4 bases short and J 5 bases short, with 14 bases between. CDR3: CASSSIPGWTEAFF. CDR3 DNA: TGTGCCAGCAGTTCAATTCCAGGGTGGACTGAAGCTTTCTTT.

The rearrangement links TRBV7-8 to TRBJ2-3; D is possibly TRBD2 (6 bases). This CDR3 comprises 16 residues. Deletions cut 5 bases from V and 2 bases from J, with 17 bases between. Per germline, CDR1 SGHVS and CDR2 FQNEAQ. CDR3 loop: CASSPLFAGSTDTQYF. CDR3 bases: TGTGCCAGCAGCCCCCTTTTCGCGGGATCCACAGATACGCAGTATTTT.

The CDR3 DNA sequence: TGTGCCAGCAGCCCAAACCGAGCAGGGGTGAACACTGAAGCTTTCTTT. Its protein product is CASSPNRAGVNTEAFF. This chain links TRBV7-9 with TRBJ1-1, with a weak D call TRBD1 (6 bases). The CDR3 loop spans 16 amino acids. Germline CDR1 and CDR2: SEHNR and FQNEAQ (reference sequence). V was cut by 5 bases and J by 0 bases, with 16 bases left in between.

The rearrangement uses TRBV6-5 and TRBJ1-2; the D gene is possibly TRBD1 (5 bases). CDR3 length: 16 residues. V gave up 0 bases and J gave up 5 bases, with 16 bases separating them. From germline, CDR1 is MNHEY and CDR2 SVGAGI. CDR3 DNA: TGTGCCAGCAGTTACTCGAATTCGGGGGTCAGATATGGCTACACCTTC. Translating gives CASSYSNSGVRYGYTF.

As regards this clone: This sample includes further DNA sequences coding for the same CDR3. V gene TRBV4-2 combines with J gene TRBJ2-3, with 12 bases that match TRBD2. The ends lost 3 bases at V and 0 bases at J; junction bases unmatched: 1. Germline-derived CDR1 and CDR2 are LGHNA and YNFKEQ. The CDR3 extends over 16 amino acids. The CDR3 reads CASSQGTSGSTDTQYF. DNA for the CDR3: TGTGCCAGCAGCCAGGGGACTAGCGGGAGCACAGATACGCAGTATTTT.